This record concerns one TCR beta chain sequence. Germline V CDR1 and CDR2: MNHNY, SVGAGI (reference sequence). This CDR3 comprises 13 residues. V lost 6 bases to trimming and J lost 2 bases, with 10 bases between them. The data originate from a study of radiation and T cells in renal cell carcinoma. As for the study in general: Nephrectomy followed 15 Gy stereotactic body radiation by 4 weeks.

Time point defined: baseline pretreatment blood. Treatment described: 15 Gy SBRT to primary tumor, nephrectomy 4 weeks later. Clones were read by immunoSEQ multiplex PCR, and TCRdb kept only the in-frame ones, dropping some. The sample consists of 100,000 to 150,000 clones, around 84% of them appearing once. The input for sequencing was blood, taken from a patient whose treatment included radiotherapy and nephrectomy. This chain connects TRBV6-6 to TRBJ1-1, with D uncertain. The sequence came from a woman aged 60-70 years with renal cell carcinoma. CDR3 in amino acids: CASRVDGNTEAFF. DNA of the CDR3: TGTGCCAGCAGGGTGGACGGTAACACTGAAGCTTTCTTT.